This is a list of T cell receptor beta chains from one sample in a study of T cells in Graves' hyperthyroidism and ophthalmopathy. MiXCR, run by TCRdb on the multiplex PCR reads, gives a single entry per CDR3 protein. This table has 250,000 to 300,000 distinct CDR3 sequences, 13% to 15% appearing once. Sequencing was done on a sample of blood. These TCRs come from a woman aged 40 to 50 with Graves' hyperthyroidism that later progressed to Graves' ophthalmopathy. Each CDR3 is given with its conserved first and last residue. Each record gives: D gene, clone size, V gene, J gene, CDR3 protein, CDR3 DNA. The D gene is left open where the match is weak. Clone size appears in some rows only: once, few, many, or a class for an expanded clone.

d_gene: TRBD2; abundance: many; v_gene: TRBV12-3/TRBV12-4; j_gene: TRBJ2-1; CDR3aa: CASSLLRESDNEQFF; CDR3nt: TGTGCCAGCAGTTTATTGCGGGAGTCGGACAATGAGCAGTTCTTC
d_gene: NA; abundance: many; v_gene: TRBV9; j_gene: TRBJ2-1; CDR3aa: CASSVAGALANEQFF; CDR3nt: TGTGCCAGCAGCGTAGCGGGAGCCTTAGCCAATGAGCAGTTCTTC
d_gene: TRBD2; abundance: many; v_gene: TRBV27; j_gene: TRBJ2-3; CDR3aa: CASSPRTSGRPDTQYF; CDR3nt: TGTGCCAGCAGTCCTCGGACTAGCGGGAGGCCAGATACGCAGTATTTT
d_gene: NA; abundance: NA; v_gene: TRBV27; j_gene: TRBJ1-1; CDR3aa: CASSSGPSMNTEAFF; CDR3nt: TGTGCCAGCAGTTCGGGCCCATCCATGAACACTGAAGCTTTCTTT
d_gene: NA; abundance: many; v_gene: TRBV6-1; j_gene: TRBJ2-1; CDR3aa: CASSEGQTFYNEQFF; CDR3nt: TGTGCCAGCAGTGAAGGGCAAACGTTCTACAATGAGCAGTTCTTC
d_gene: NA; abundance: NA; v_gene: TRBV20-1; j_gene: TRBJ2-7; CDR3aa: CSARLTPGADEQYF; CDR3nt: TGCAGTGCTAGACTTACCCCGGGGGCGGATGAGCAGTACTTC
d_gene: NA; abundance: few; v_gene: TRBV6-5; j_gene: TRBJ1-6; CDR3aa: CASSYVSSYNSPLHF; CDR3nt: TGTGCCAGCAGTTACGTGAGCTCCTATAATTCACCCCTCCACTTT
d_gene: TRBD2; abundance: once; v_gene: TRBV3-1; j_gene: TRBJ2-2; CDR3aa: CASSKASGRTGGLFF; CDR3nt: TGTGCCAGCAGCAAGGCTAGCGGGAGGACCGGGGGGCTGTTTTTT
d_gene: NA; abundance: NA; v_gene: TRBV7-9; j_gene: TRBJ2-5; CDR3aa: CASSLGRGQQETQYF; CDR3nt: TGTGCCAGCAGCCTGGGGCGGGGACAACAAGAGACCCAGTACTTC
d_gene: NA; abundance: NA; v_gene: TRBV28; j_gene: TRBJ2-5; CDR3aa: CASSPGGGFGETQYF; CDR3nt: TGTGCCAGCAGCCCAGGTGGGGGGTTTGGAGAGACCCAGTACTTC
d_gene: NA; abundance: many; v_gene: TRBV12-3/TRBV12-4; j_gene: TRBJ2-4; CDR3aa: CASRVGSIQYF; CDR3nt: TGTGCCAGCAGAGTTGGGAGCATTCAGTACTTC
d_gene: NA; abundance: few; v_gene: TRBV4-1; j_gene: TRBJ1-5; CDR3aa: CASSQVGGNQPQHF; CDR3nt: TGCGCCAGCAGCCAAGTGGGGGGCAATCAGCCCCAGCATTTT
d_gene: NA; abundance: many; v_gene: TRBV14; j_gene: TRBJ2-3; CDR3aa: CASSQDIFATDTQYF; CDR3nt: TGTGCCAGCAGCCAAGATATTTTCGCCACAGATACGCAGTATTTT
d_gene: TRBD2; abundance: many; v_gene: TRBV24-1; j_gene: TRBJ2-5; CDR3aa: CATSDPRTSAETQYF; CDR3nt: TGTGCCACCAGTGACCCCCGGACTAGCGCAGAGACCCAGTACTTC
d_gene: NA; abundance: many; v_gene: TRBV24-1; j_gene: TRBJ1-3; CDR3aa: CATSDLQDSGNTIYF; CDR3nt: TGTGCCACCAGTGATTTGCAGGACTCTGGAAACACCATATATTTT
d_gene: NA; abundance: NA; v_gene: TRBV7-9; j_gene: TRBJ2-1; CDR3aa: CASSLVQRSYNEQFF; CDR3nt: TGTGCCAGCAGCTTAGTGCAGCGTTCCTACAATGAGCAGTTCTTC
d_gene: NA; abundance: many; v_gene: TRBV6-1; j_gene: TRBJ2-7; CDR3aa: CASSRVAGAQHEQYF; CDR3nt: TGTGCCAGCAGTCGGGTGGCGGGGGCTCAGCACGAGCAGTACTTC
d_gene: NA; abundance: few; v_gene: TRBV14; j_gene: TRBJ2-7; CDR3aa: CASSLSFTRKQYF; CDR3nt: TGTGCCAGCAGCCTCTCCTTCACCAGAAAGCAGTACTTC
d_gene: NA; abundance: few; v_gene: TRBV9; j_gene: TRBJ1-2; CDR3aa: CASSVGGTEVLGYTF; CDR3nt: TGTGCCAGCAGCGTAGGTGGGACGGAGGTTTTAGGCTACACCTTC
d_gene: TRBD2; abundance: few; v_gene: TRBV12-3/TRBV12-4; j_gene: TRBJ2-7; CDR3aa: CASSLRAGVGYEQYF; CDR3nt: TGTGCCAGCAGTTTGAGGGCGGGAGTGGGCTACGAGCAGTACTTC
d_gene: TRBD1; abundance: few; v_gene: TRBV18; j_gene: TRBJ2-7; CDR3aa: CASSPRTGATGEQYF; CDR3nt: TGTGCCAGCTCACCAAGGACAGGGGCGACCGGCGAGCAGTACTTC
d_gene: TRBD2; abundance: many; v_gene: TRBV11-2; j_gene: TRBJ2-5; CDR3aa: CASSRAGLDETQYF; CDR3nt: TGTGCCAGCAGCAGAGCGGGACTAGATGAGACCCAGTACTTC
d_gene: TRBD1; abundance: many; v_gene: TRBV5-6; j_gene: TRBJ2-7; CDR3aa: CASSPRTGAYEQYF; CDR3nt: TGTGCCAGCAGCCCCCGGACAGGAGCCTACGAGCAGTACTTC
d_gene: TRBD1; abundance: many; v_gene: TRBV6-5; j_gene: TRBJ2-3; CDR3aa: CASSYAQGDADTQYF; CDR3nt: TGTGCCAGCAGTTACGCACAGGGGGACGCAGATACGCAGTATTTT
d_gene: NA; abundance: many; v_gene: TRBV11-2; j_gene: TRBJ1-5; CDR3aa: CASSLGQPGGAQHF; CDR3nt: TGTGCCAGCAGCTTAGGGCAGCCCGGGGGGGCCCAGCATTTT
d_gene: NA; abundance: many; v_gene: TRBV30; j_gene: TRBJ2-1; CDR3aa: CAWSPDLDYPPTNEQFF; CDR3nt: TGTGCCTGGAGCCCCGATCTTGACTATCCGCCTACCAATGAGCAGTTCTTC
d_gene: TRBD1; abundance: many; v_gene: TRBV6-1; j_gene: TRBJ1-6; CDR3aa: CATRTGFSPLHF; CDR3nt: TGTGCCACCAGGACAGGGTTTTCACCCCTCCACTTT
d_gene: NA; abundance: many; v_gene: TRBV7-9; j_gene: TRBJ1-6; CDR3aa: CASSLKSGFNSPLHF; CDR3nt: TGTGCCAGCAGCTTAAAAAGTGGGTTTAATTCACCCCTCCACTTT
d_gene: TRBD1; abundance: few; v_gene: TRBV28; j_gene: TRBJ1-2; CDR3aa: CASSLGQALGYTF; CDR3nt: TGTGCCAGCAGCTTAGGACAGGCCCTTGGCTACACCTTC
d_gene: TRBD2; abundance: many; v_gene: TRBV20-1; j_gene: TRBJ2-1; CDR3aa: CSARAPRGGSYNEQFF; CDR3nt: TGCAGTGCTAGAGCACCCCGGGGGGGCTCCTACAATGAGCAGTTCTTC
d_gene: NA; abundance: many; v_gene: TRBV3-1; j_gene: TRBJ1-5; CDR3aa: CASSISGGQPQHF; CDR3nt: TGTGCCAGCAGCATAAGCGGAGGTCAGCCCCAGCATTTT
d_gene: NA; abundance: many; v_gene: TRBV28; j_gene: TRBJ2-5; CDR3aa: CASSERTPGTAKSGLPKETQYF; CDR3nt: TGTGCCAGCAGTGAACGGACTCCCGGGACAGCGAAATCGGGACTACCTAAAGAGACCCAGTACTTC
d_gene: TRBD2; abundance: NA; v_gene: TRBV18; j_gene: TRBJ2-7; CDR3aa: CASSPGLAGGGKQYF; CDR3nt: TGTGCCAGCTCACCGGGACTAGCGGGAGGGGGAAAGCAGTACTTC
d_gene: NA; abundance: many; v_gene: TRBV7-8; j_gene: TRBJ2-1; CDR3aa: CASSHYYMERPNEQFF; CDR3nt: TGTGCCAGCAGCCATTATTACATGGAAAGACCCAATGAGCAGTTCTTC
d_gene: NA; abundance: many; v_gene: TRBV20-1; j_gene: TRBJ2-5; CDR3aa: CSARDPGTQETQYF; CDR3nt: TGCAGTGCTAGAGATCCCGGGACACAAGAGACCCAGTACTTC
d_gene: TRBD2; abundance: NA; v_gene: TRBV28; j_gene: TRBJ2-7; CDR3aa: CASSSPAAGGPYEQYF; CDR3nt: TGTGCCAGCAGTTCCCCGGCAGCGGGAGGGCCCTACGAGCAGTACTTC
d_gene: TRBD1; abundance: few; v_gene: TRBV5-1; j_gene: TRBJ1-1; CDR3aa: CASAIQGQPNTEAFF; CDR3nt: TGCGCCAGCGCAATCCAGGGACAGCCGAACACTGAAGCTTTCTTT
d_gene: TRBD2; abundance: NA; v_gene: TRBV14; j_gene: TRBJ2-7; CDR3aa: CASSLTSGFPSSYEQYF; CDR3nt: TGTGCCAGCAGCTTGACTAGCGGGTTCCCCAGCTCCTACGAGCAGTACTTC
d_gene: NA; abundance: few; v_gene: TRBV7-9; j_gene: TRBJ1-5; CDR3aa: CASSRGGSNQPQHF; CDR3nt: TGTGCCAGCAGCCGGGGGGGGAGCAATCAGCCCCAGCATTTT
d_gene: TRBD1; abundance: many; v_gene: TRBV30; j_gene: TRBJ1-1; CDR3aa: CAWKLSGGGGGTEAFF; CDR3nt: TGTGCCTGGAAGTTGTCAGGGGGAGGCGGTGGCACTGAAGCTTTCTTT
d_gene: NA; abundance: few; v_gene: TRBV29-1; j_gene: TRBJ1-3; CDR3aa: CSVEGAGNTIYF; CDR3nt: TGCAGCGTTGAGGGGGCTGGAAACACCATATATTTT
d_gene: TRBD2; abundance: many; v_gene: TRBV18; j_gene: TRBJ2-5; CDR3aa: CASSPPRGGLAVTLQETQYF; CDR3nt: TGTGCCAGCTCACCTCCCCGGGGAGGACTAGCGGTCACTCTTCAAGAGACCCAGTACTTC
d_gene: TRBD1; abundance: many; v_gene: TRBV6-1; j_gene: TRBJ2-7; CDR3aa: CASSDSDRVGYEQYF; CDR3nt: TGTGCCAGCAGTGACTCCGACAGGGTGGGCTACGAGCAGTACTTC
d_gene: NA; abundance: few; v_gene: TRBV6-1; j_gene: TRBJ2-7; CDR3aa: CASIEEATFITTEQYF; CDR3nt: TGTGCCAGCATAGAAGAGGCCACCTTTATAACTACCGAGCAGTACTTC
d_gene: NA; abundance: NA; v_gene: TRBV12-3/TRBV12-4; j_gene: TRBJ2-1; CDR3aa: CASTLGSSNEQFF; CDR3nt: TGTGCCAGCACCCTCGGGAGCTCCAATGAGCAGTTCTTC
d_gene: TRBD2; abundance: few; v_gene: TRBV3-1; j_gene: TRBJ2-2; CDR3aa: CASRGGGLAEPNTGELFF; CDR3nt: TGTGCCAGCAGAGGAGGGGGACTAGCGGAACCGAACACCGGGGAGCTGTTTTTT
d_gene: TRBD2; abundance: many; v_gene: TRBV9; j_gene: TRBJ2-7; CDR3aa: CASSAGLAGVYEQYF; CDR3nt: TGTGCCAGCAGCGCGGGACTAGCGGGGGTTTACGAGCAGTACTTC
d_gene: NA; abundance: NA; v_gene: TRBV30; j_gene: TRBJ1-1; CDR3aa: CAWSWGRGNTEAFF; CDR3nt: TGTGCCTGGAGTTGGGGTAGGGGGAACACTGAAGCTTTCTTT
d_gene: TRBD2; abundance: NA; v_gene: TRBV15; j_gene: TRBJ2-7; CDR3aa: CATSSRRGGQYEQYF; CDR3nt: TGTGCCACCAGCAGCCGCCGGGGGGGCCAATACGAGCAGTACTTC
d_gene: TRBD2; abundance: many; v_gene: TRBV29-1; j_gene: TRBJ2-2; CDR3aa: CSVAILAENTGELFF; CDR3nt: TGCAGCGTTGCAATTCTAGCGGAGAACACCGGGGAGCTGTTTTTT
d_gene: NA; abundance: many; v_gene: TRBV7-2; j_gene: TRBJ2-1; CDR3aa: CASSLAGVWEQFF; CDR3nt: TGTGCCAGCAGCTTAGCGGGGGTCTGGGAGCAGTTCTTC
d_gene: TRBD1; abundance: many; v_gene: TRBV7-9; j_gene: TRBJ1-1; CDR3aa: CASSYPLTGESEAFF; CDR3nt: TGTGCCAGCAGCTACCCGCTCACAGGGGAAAGTGAAGCTTTCTTT
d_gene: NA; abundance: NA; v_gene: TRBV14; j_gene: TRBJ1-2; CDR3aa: CASSQGGLVQGLAYTF; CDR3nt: TGTGCCAGCAGCCAAGGAGGATTAGTACAGGGTCTTGCCTACACCTTC
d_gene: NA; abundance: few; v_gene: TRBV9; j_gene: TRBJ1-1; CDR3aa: CASGTPPREAFF; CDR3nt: TGTGCCAGCGGAACCCCTCCGCGGGAAGCTTTCTTT
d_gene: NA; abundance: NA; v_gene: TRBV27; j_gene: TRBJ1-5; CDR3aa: CASQQGDQPQHF; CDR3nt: TGTGCCAGTCAACAAGGGGATCAGCCCCAGCATTTT
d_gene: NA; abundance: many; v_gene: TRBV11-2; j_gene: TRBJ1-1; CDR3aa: CASSLVLSTEAFF; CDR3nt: TGTGCCAGCAGCTTAGTGTTGTCCACTGAAGCTTTCTTT
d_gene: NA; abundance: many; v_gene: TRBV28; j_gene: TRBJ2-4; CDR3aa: CASRLLDCLAKNIQYF; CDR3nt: TGTGCCAGCAGACTCCTAGACTGTCTAGCCAAAAACATTCAGTACTTC
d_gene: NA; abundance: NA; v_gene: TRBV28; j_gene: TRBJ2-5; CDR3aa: CASSFRLAGGSLYF; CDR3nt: TGTGCCAGCAGTTTCCGACTAGCAGGGGGTAGCTTGTACTTC
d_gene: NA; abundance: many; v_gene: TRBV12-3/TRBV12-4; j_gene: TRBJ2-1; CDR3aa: CASSLVLAAYNEQFF; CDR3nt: TGTGCCAGCAGTTTAGTACTAGCTGCCTACAATGAGCAGTTCTTC